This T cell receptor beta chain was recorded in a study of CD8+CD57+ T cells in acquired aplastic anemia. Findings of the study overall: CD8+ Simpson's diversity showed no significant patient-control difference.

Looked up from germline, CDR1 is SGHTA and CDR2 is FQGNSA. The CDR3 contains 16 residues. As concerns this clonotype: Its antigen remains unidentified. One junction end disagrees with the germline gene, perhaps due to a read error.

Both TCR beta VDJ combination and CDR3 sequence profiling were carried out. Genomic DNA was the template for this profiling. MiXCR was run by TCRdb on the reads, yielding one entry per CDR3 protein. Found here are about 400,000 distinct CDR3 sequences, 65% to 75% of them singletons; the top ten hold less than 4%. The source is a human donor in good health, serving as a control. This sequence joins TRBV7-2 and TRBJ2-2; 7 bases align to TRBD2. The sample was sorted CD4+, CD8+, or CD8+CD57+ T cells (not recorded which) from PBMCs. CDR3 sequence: CASSLESGADTGELSF. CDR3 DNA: TGTGCCAGCAGCTTAGAAAGCGGGGCGGACACCGGGGAGCTGTCTTTT.